This T cell receptor beta chain was recorded in a study of graft-versus-host responses after intestinal transplantation. This CDR3 is built from 14 residues. Deletions cut 6 bases from V and 3 bases from J, with 15 bases between. Germline V gives CDR1 MNHNY, CDR2 SVGAGI (reference sequence). Sequencing used immunoSEQ multiplex PCR; TCRdb keeps in-frame clones, though not all of them. The table lists about 7,200 clones, under 30% of them singletons. The V and J genes are TRBV6-6 and TRBJ2-7; perhaps TRBD2 as D (6 bases). The source material was alloreactive CD4+ T cells from a mixed lymphocyte reaction culture, sampled before transplantation. Subset: CFSE-low proliferating T cells sorted from roughly six-day pre-transplant mixed lymphocyte reaction (GvH or HvG direction). The source of this sequence is a human patient who was an organ donor for intestinal transplantation. CDR3 coding DNA: TGTGCCAGCAGCCCGGGGAGGTTTGGCTACGAGCAGTACTTC. Protein sequence: CASSPGRFGYEQYF.